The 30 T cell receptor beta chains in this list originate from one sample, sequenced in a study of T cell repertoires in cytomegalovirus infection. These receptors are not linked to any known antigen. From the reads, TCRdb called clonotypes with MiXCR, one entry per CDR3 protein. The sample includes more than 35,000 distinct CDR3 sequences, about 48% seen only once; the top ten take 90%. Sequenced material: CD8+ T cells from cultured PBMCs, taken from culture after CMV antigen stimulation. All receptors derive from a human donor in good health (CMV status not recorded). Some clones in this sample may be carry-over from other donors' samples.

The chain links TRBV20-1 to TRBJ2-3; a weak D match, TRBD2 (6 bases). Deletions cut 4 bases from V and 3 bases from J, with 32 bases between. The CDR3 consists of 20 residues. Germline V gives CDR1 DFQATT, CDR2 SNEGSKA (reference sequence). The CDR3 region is CSANLGGVSFRSDFTDTQYF. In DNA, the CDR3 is TGCAGTGCTAACCTGGGGGGAGTGTCGTTTCGGTCCGATTTTACAGATACGCAGTATTTT.

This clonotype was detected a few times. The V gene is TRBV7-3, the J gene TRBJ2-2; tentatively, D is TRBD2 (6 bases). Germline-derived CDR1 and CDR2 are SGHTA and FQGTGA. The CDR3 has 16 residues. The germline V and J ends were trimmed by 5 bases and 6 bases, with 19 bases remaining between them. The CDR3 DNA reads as TGTGCCAGCAGCGAAACTGGGGGAGGCGGTCCCGGGGAGCTGTTTTTT. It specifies CASSETGGGGPGELFF. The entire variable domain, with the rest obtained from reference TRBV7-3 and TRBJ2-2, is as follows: GAGVSQTPSNKVTEKGKYVELRCDPISGHTALYWYRQSLGQGPEFLIYFQGTGAADDSGLPNDRFFAVRPEGSVSTLKIQRTERGDSAVYLCASSETGGGGPGELFFGEGSRLTVL.

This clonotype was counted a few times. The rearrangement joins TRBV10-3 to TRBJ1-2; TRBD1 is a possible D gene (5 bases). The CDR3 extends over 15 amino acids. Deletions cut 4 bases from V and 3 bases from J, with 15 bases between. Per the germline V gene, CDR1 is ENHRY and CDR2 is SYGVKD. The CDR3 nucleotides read TGTGCCATCAGTGCCGGGACGTCAACCGACTATGGCTACACCTTC. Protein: CAISAGTSTDYGYTF.

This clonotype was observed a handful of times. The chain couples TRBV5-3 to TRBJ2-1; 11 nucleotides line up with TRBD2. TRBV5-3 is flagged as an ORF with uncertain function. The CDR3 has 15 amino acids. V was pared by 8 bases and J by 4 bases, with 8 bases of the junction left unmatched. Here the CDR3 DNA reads TGTGCCAGCAGTACCGGGACTAGCGGATACAATGAGCAGTTCTTC. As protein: CASSTGTSGYNEQFF.

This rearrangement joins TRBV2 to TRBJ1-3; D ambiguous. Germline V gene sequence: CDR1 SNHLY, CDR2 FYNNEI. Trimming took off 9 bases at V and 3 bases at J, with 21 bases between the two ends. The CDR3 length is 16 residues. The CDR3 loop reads CASSLSRGSSGNTIYF. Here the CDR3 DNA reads TGTGCCAGTAGCCTTTCCCGGGGATCGAGTGGAAACACCATATATTTT. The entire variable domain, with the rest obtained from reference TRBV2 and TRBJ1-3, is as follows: EPEVTQTPSHQVTQMGQEVILRCVPISNHLYFYWYRQILGQKVEFLVSFYNNEISEKSEIFDDQFSVERPDGSNFTLKIRSTKLEDSAMYFCASSLSRGSSGNTIYFGEGSWLTVV.

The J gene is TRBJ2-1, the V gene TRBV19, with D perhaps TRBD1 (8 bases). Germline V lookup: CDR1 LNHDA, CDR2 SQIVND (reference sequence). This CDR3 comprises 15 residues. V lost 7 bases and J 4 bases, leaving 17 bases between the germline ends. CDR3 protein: CASTNDRGGYNEQFF. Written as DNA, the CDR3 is TGTGCCAGTACCAACGACAGGGGAGGGTACAATGAGCAGTTCTTC.

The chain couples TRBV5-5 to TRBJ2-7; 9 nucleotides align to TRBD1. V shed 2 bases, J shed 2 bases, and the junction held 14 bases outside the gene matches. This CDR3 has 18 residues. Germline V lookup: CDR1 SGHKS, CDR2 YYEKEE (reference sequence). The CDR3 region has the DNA TGTGCCAGCAGCTTCGGGAAGGGCCGGGGGACAGGGACCTACGAGCAGTACTTC. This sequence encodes CASSFGKGRGTGTYEQYF.

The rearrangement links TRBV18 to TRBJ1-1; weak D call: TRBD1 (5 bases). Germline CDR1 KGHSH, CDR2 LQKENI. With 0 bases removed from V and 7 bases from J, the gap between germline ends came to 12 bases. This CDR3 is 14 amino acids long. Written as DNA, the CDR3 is TGTGCCAGCTCACCACCGGTCCAGGGTATTGAAGCTTTCTTT. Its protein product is CASSPPVQGIEAFF.

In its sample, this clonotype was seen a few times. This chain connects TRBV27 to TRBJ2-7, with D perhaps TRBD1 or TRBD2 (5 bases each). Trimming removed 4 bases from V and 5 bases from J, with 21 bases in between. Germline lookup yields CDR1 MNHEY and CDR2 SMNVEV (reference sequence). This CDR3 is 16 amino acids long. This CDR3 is CASSSPRDGRSHEQYF. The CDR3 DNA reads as TGTGCCAGCAGTTCCCCCCGGGACGGACGCAGCCACGAGCAGTACTTC.

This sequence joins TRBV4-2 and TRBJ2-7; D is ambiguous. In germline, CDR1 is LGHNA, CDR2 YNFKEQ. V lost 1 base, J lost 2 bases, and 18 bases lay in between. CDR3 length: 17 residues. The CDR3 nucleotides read TGTGCCAGCAGCCAAGGAAAGCCTCATCTGAAAGCCTACGAGCAGTACTTC. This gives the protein CASSQGKPHLKAYEQYF.

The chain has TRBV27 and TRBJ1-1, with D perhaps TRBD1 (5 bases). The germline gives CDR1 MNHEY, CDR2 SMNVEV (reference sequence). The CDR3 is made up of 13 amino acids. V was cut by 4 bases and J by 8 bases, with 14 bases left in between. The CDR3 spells CASSSPHQGEAFF. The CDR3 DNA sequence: TGTGCCAGCAGTTCCCCGCACCAGGGAGAAGCTTTCTTT.

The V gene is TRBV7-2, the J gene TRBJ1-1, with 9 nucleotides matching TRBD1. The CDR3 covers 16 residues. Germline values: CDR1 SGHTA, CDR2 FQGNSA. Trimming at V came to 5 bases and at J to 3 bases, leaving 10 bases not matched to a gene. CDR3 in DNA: TGTGCCAGCAGCGCGGAACAGGGGGCGGGGGACACTGAAGCTTTCTTT. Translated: CASSAEQGAGDTEAFF.

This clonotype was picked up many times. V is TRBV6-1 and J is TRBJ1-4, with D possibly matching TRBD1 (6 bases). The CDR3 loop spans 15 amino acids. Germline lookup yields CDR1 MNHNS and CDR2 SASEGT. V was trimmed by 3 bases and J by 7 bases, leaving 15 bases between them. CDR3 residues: CASSDPTGLIEKLFF. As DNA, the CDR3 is TGTGCCAGCAGTGACCCGACAGGTTTGATTGAAAAACTGTTTTTT.

The CDR3 is CASSLRRVTEAFF. Written as DNA, the CDR3 is TGTGCCAGCAGCTTACGAAGGGTTACTGAAGCTTTCTTT. The V call is TRBV7-2, the J call TRBJ1-1; D remains ambiguous. Germline values: CDR1 SGHTA, CDR2 FQGNSA. This CDR3 is 13 amino acids long. The V end was cut by 2 bases, the J end by 5 bases, with 9 bases between.

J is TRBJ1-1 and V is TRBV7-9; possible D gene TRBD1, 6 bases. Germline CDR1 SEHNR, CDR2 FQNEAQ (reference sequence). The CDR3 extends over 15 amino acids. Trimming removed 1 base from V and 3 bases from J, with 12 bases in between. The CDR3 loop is CASSLDPGEDTEAFF. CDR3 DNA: TGTGCCAGCAGCTTAGATCCAGGGGAGGACACTGAAGCTTTCTTT.

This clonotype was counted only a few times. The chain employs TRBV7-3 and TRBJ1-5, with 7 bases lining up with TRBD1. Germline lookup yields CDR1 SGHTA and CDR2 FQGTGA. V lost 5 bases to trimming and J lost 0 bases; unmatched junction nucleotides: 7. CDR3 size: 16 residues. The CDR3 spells CASSPRDSISNQPQHF. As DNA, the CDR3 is TGTGCCAGCAGCCCCCGGGACAGCATTAGCAATCAGCCCCAGCATTTT.

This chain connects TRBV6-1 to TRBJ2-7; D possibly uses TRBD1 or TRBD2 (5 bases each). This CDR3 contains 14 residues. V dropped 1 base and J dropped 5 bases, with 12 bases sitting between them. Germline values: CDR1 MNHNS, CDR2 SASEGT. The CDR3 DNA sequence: TGTGCCAGCAGTGAAGTGGTTGGGGGTAACGAGCAGTACTTC. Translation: CASSEVVGGNEQYF.

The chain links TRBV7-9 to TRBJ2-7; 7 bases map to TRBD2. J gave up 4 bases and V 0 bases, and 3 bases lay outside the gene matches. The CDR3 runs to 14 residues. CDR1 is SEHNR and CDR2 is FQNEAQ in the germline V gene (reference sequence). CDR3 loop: CASSLALAEYEQYF. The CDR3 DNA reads TGTGCCAGCAGCTTAGCTCTAGCGGAGTACGAGCAGTACTTC. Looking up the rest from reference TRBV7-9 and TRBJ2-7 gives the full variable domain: DTGVSQNPRHKITKRGQNVTFRCDPISEHNRLYWYRQTLGQGPEFLTYFQNEAQLEKSRLLSDRFSAERPKGSFSTLEIQRTEQGDSAMYLCASSLALAEYEQYFGPGTRLTVT.

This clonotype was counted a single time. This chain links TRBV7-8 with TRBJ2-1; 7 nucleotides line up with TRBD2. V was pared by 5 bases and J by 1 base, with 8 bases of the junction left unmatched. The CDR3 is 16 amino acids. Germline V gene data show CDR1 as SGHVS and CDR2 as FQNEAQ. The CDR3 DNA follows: TGTGCCAGCAGCCCCGACGCGGGGGTATCCTACAATGAGCAGTTCTTC. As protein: CASSPDAGVSYNEQFF.

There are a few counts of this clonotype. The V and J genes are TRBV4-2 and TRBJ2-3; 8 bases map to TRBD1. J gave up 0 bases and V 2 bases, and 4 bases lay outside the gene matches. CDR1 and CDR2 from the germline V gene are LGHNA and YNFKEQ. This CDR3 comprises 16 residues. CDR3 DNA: TGTGCCAGCAGCCAACGGACAGGGATTAGCACAGATACGCAGTATTTT. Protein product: CASSQRTGISTDTQYF.

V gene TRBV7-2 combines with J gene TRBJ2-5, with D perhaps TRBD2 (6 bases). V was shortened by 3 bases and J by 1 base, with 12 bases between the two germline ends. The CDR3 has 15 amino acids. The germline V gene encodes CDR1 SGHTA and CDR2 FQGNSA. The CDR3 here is CASSLEGQVQETQYF. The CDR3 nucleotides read TGTGCCAGCAGCTTGGAGGGCCAAGTCCAAGAGACCCAGTACTTC.

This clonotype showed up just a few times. This CDR3 is CASSPGGAGETQYF. CDR3 in DNA: TGTGCCAGCAGCCCCGGGGGGGCCGGAGAGACCCAGTACTTC. The V gene is TRBV7-6, the J gene TRBJ2-5; 8 positions match TRBD2. This CDR3 is built from 14 residues. After removal of 5 bases from V and 4 bases from J, the junction contained 6 bases not matched to a gene. CDR1 is SGHVS, CDR2 FNYEAQ, per germline. Variable domain in full (rest from reference TRBV7-6 and TRBJ2-5): GAGVSQSPRYKVTKRGQDVALRCDPISGHVSLYWYRQALGQGPEFLTYFNYEAQQDKSGLPNDRFSAERPEGSISTLTIQRTEQRDSAMYRCASSPGGAGETQYFGPGTRLLVL.

The CDR3 DNA reads TGCAGTGCTAGGCTCTTAGCGGGGGTTACAGATACGCAGTATTTT. It specifies CSARLLAGVTDTQYF. The chain recombines TRBV20-1 with TRBJ2-3, with 9 bases matching TRBD2. This CDR3 contains 15 residues. V was clipped by 3 bases and J by 3 bases; unmatched bases: 7. Germline CDR1 reads DFQATT; CDR2 reads SNEGSKA (reference sequence).

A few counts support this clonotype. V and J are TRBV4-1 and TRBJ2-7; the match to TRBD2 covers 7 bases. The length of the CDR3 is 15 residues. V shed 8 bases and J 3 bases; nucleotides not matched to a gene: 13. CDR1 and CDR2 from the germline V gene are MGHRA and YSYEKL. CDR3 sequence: CASRPVSSGGYEQYF. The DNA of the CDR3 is TGCGCCAGCCGGCCTGTTTCTAGCGGAGGCTACGAGCAGTACTTC.

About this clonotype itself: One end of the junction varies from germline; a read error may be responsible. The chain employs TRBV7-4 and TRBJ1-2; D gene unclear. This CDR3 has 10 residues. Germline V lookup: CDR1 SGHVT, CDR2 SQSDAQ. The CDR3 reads CASSPGDSIF. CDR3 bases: TGTGCCAGCAGCCCAGGTGACTCGATCTTC.

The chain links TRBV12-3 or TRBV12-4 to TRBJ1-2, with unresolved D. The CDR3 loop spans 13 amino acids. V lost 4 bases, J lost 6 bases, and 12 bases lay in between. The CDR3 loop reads CASSSRDPNGYTF. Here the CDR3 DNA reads TGTGCCAGCAGTTCCAGAGACCCTAATGGCTACACCTTC.

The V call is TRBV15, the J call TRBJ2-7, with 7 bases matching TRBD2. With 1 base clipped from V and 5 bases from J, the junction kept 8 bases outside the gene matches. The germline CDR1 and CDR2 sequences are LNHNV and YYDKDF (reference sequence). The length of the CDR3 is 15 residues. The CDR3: CATSRGDGRSHEQYF. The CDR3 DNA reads TGTGCCACCAGCAGAGGCGACGGGAGGAGCCACGAGCAGTACTTC.

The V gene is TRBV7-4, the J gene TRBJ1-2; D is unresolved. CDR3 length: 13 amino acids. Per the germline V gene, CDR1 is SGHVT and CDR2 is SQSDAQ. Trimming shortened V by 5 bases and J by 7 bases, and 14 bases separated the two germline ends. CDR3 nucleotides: TGTGCCAGCAGCCCCGGGCACAAAACTGGCTACACCTTC. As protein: CASSPGHKTGYTF.

CDR3 nucleotides: TGCAGTGCTCCACTCTCCCCATACCGCACAGATACGCAGTATTTT. Translating it yields CSAPLSPYRTDTQYF. This rearrangement joins TRBV20-1 to TRBJ2-3; D is ambiguous. The CDR3 contains 15 residues. Per germline, CDR1 DFQATT and CDR2 SNEGSKA (reference sequence). The V gene lost 5 bases and the J gene lost 1 base, with 16 bases spanning the gap.

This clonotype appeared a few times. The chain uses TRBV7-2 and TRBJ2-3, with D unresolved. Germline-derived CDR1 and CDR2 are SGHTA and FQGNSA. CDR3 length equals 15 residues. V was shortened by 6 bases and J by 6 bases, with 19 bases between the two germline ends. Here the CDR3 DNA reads TGTGCCAGCAGTTATACTCAACGCCCTCGGGATACGCAGTATTTT. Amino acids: CASSYTQRPRDTQYF.